This paragraph covers one TCR beta chain sequence. This clonotype was seen ten or more times. What this receptor recognizes is not known. No clone much larger than this one lies a single base away; base qualities are absent. Instrument used: Illumina HiSeq 2500. Quantitative 5'-RACE with molecular barcodes was used to prepare TCR beta libraries. In the paper's pipeline: A new computational method, built on a probabilistic model of VDJ rearrangement, was used to identify disease-linked TCR variants. TCRdb trimmed public reads at Q25 via fastp, called clones via MiXCR and kept in-frame beta chains. Rows are unified per CDR3 protein, each entry keeping the most common DNA and genes. TCRdb's processing, not the authors', yielded these V and J calls. The sample yields under 300,000 distinct CDR3 sequences; 10% were counted once. In total, the top ten clones hold 2.6% of the sample. The data stem from a study of CD8 T cells in ankylosing spondylitis (dated by TCRdb to 2016 to 2017). With regard to the full study: The study profiled T cell receptor beta repertoires in healthy donors and ankylosing spondylitis patients to find disease-linked TCR variants. In total, the full study cohort was made up of 110 or so healthy donors and 25 to 30 ankylosing spondylitis patients. Peripheral blood was sampled, and synovial fluid was additionally collected from ankylosing spondylitis patients. General study outcomes and caveats: Some TCR beta motif variants had previously been reported in synovial fluid and blood of reactive arthritis patients, which suggested common disease-initiation mechanisms. A TCR beta motif made up of several highly homologous amino acid variants appeared to be characteristic of blood from ankylosing spondylitis patients. The disease-linked clones were reported to be significantly enriched in matched synovial fluid samples from ankylosing spondylitis patients. The disease-linked clones showed a CD8+ phenotype and occurred at relatively low frequencies in peripheral blood.

The CDR3, from cysteine to phenylalanine, totals 15 residues. Of the read, only the CDR3 DNA is kept; its 45 bases are in frame from base 1. Via the germline V gene, CDR1 is SGHRS and CDR2 YFSETQ. V is cut by 0 bases and J by 6 bases, and the space between the germline ends is 15 bases. This TCR was sampled from a male donor with ankylosing spondylitis or in good health (not recorded which). The sequence joins TRBV5-1 to TRBJ1-2; no D gene is confidently identified. The specimen sequenced was blood, either unsorted or a sorted T cell fraction (not recorded which). CDR3 loop: CASSLAAGGTNGYTF. In nucleotides, the sequence is TGCGCCAGCAGCTTGGCCGCCGGAGGAACAAATGGCTACACCTTC.